What follows is one T cell receptor beta chain and its context. Its target is unknown. The data derive from a study of CD8 T cells in ankylosing spondylitis. Broader study findings: It appeared that ankylosing spondylitis blood was characterized by a TCR beta motif of roughly 8 highly homologous variants.

The CDR3 has 15 amino acids. The germline V gene has CDR1 SGHRS and CDR2 YFSETQ. The V gene lost 3 bases and the J gene lost 1 base, with 13 bases spanning the gap. One entry per CDR3 protein results from TCRdb running MiXCR on the 5' RACE reads. The sample lists a few hundred thousand distinct CDR3 sequences, roughly 20% occurring once. The clonotype comes from a male donor with ankylosing spondylitis or in good health (not recorded which). What was sequenced was blood, either unsorted or a sorted T cell fraction (not recorded which). The chain employs TRBV5-1 and TRBJ1-2; TRBD1 is a possible D gene (6 bases). The DNA for the CDR3 is TGCGCCAGCAGCTCGGGGCAGGGGAGTAACTATGGCTACACCTTC. Its protein product is CASSSGQGSNYGYTF.